This T cell receptor (beta chain) was identified in a study of regulatory T cells in long-lasting Graves disease. Study as a whole: Positive TSH receptor antibodies alongside over 5 years of antithyroid drugs were what marked Graves' disease as persistent. Overall study results and limits: With persistent disease, TRBV28, TRBJ1-2 and TRBJ2-5 were the favored segments.

The time point here: persistent/refractory GD, antithyroid drugs over 5 years with positive TRAb. There was RNA extracted from PBMCs, and the TCR library was made from it. Nine milliliters of peripheral blood went into EDTA tubes. Many counts were recorded for this clonotype. Its antigen is currently unknown. The TCR beta library used iRepertoire HTBI primers with Arm-PCR amplification of CDR3. TCRdb re-called the multiplex PCR reads with MiXCR, one entry per CDR3 protein. In the table there are some 370,000 distinct CDR3 sequences, roughly 20% of which are singletons. This CDR3 spans 14 amino acids. Trimming cost V 5 bases and J 4 bases; bases outside gene matches: 7. Looked up from germline, CDR1 is MDHEN and CDR2 is SYDVKM.

This specimen was peripheral blood mononuclear cells (PBMCs), taken when the disease was refractory, from a patient treated with antithyroid drugs. The sequence was obtained from a female donor with Graves disease. This chain uses TRBV28 with TRBJ2-7; 8 bases match TRBD1. The CDR3 DNA follows: TGTGCCAGCAGTCACGGACAGGGCGGGTACGAGCAGTACTTC. Translated: CASSHGQGGYEQYF.